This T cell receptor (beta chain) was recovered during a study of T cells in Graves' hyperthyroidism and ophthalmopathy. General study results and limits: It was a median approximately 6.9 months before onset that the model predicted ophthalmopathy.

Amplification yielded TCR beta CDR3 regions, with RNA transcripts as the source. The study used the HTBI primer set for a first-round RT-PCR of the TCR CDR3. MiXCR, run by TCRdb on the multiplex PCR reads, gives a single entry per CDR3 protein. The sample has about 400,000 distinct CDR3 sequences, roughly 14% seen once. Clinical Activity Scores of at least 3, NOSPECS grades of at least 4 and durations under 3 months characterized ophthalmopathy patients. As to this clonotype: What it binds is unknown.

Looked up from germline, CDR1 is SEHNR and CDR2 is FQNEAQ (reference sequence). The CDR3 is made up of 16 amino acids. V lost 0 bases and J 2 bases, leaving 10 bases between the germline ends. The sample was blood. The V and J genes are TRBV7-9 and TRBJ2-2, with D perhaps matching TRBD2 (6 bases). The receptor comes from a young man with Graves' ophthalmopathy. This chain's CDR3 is CASSLAWRENTGELFF. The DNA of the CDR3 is TGTGCCAGCAGCTTAGCCTGGCGGGAAAACACCGGGGAGCTGTTTTTT.